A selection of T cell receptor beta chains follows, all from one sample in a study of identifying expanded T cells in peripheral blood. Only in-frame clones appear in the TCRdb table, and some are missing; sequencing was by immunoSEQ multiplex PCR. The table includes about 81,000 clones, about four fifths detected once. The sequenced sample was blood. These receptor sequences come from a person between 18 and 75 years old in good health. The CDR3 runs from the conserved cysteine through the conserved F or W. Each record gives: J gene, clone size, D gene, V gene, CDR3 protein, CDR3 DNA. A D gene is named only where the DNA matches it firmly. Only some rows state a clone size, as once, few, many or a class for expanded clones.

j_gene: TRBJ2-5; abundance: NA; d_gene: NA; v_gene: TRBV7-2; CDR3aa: CASSFGQMQETQYF; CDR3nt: TGTGCCAGCAGCTTCGGCCAGATGCAAGAGACCCAGTACTTC
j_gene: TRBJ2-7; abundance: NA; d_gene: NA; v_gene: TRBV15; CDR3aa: CATSRETGGSRSF; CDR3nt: TGTGCCACCAGCAGAGAGACGGGGGGCTCCCGGAGCTTC
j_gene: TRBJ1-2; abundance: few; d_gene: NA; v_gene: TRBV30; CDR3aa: CAWTPLGGYGYTF; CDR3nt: TGTGCCTGGACCCCTCTAGGGGGCTATGGCTACACCTTC
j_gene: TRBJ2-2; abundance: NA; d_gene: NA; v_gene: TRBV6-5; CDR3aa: CASSYYGPGELFF; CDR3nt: TGTGCCAGCAGTTACTACGGCCCCGGGGAGCTGTTTTTT
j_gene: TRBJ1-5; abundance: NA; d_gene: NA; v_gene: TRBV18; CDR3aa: CASSPEWRNQPQHF; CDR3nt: TGTGCCAGCTCACCAGAATGGCGCAATCAGCCCCAGCATTTT
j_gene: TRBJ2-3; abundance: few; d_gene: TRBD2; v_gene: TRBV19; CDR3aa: CASSSLRGAGTDTQYF; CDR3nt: TGTGCCAGTAGTTCCCTGCGGGGGGCCGGCACAGATACGCAGTATTTT
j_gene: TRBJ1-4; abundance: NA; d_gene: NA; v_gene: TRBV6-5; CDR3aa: CATLREAGYNEKLFF; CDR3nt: TGTGCCACCCTCCGGGAGGCAGGGTATAATGAAAAACTGTTTTTT
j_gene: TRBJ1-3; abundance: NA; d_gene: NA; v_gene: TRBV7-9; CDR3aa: CASSLSVSSGNTIYF; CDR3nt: TGTGCCAGCAGCTTAAGTGTGAGCTCTGGAAACACCATATATTTT
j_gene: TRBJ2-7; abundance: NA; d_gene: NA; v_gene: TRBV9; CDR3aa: CASSVGPGRSNSYEQYF; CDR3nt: TGTGCCAGCAGCGTAGGGCCCGGACGGAGCAACTCCTACGAGCAGTACTTC
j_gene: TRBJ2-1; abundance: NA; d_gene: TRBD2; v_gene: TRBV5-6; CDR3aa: CASSPPEGSGSVNEQFF; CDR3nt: TGTGCCAGCAGCCCGCCCGAGGGTAGCGGGAGTGTTAATGAGCAGTTCTTC
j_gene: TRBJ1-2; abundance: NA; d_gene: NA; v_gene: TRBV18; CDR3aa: CASSPSGARGNYGYTF; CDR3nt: TGTGCCAGCTCACCCAGCGGGGCGCGGGGTAACTATGGCTACACCTTC
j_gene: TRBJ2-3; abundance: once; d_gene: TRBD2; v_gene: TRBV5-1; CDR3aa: CASSFNREGKLNTQYF; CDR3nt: TGCGCCAGCAGCTTTAACCGGGAGGGCAAATTAAATACGCAGTATTTT
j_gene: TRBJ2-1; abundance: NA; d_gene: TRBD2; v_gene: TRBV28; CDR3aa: CASSQLATSGSFYNEQFF; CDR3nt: TGTGCCAGCAGCCAATTGGCGACTAGCGGGAGCTTCTACAATGAGCAGTTCTTC
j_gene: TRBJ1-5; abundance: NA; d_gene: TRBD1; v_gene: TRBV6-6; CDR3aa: CAGGGTGNQPQHF; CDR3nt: TGTGCCGGCGGCGGGACAGGGAATCAGCCCCAGCATTTT
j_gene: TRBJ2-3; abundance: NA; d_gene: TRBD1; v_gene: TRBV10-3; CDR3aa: CAISGQGVGTDTQYF; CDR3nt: TGTGCCATCAGTGGGCAGGGGGTAGGCACAGATACGCAGTATTTT
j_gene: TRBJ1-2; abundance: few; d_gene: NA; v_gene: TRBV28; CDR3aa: CASNPTGGPSGYTF; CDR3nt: TGTGCCAGCAATCCGACCGGGGGGCCAAGTGGCTACACCTTC